These 20 T cell receptor beta chains were sequenced from one sample in a study of T cells in Graves' hyperthyroidism and ophthalmopathy. Amplification targeted TCR beta CDR3 regions from RNA transcripts. During a first-round RT-PCR of the TCR CDR3, the HTBI primer set was used. TCRdb processed the multiplex PCR reads anew with MiXCR; each CDR3 protein has one entry. There are nearly 750,000 distinct CDR3 sequences in the sample; roughly 32% occur only once, and about a third lies in the top ten. The specimen sequenced was blood. The receptors come from a woman in her thirties or forties with Graves' hyperthyroidism.

This clonotype turned up a few times. The rearrangement uses TRBV7-2 and TRBJ2-5; 10 bases match TRBD2. After removal of 2 bases from V and 4 bases from J, the junction contained 4 bases not matched to a gene. This CDR3 has 15 amino acids. CDR1 SGHTA and CDR2 FQGNSA come from the germline V gene. The DNA of the CDR3 is TGTGCCAGCAGCTTATATCCTAGCGGGAGAGAGACCCAGTACTTC. Its protein product is CASSLYPSGRETQYF.

The rearrangement joins TRBV20-1 to TRBJ2-5; maybe TRBD2 (7 bases). The J call may be mistaken, given a closer DNA end match to TRBJ2-1. The germline V gene encodes CDR1 DFQATT and CDR2 SNEGSKA (reference sequence). The CDR3 runs to 13 residues. The CDR3 spells CSVGGASGREQFF. CDR3 DNA: TGCAGTGTTGGGGGGGCCAGTGGTCGCGAGCAGTTCTTC.

This clonotype was counted many times. The V gene is TRBV10-1, the J gene TRBJ1-1; D is possibly TRBD1 (5 bases). This CDR3 spans 14 amino acids. Between the trimmed V and J ends, which lost 4 bases and 3 bases, there was a span of 12 bases. The germline CDR1 and CDR2 sequences are WNHNN and SYGVQD (reference sequence). Written as DNA, the CDR3 is TGCGCCAGCAGTGTCGGGGCCCGGGACACTGAAGCTTTCTTT. Protein: CASSVGARDTEAFF.

The chain couples TRBV12-3 or TRBV12-4 to TRBJ2-7; D may match TRBD1 or TRBD2 (5 bases each). This CDR3 spans 12 amino acids. Trimming took 8 bases from V and 2 from J, leaving 10 bases between them. The CDR3 DNA sequence: TGTGCCAGCGCGCCGGGGCCCTACGAGCAGTACTTC. As protein: CASAPGPYEQYF.

The chain carries TRBV6-4 and TRBJ1-1; TRBD1 matches 10 bases. Trimming at V came to 3 bases and at J to 11 bases, leaving 3 bases not matched to a gene. This CDR3 is built from 12 residues. In germline, CDR1 is MRHNA, CDR2 SNTAGT. The CDR3 here is CASSEGQGSAFF. The CDR3 DNA sequence: TGTGCCAGCAGTGAGGGACAGGGGTCGGCTTTCTTT.

Comment on this clonotype: A much larger clone differs by one base, so this may be a read error. This chain uses TRBV10-3 with TRBJ2-5; weak D call: TRBD1 (6 bases). CDR3 size: 15 residues. Looked up from germline, CDR1 is ENHRY and CDR2 is SYGVKD. Trimming took off 10 bases at V and 4 bases at J, with 22 bases between the two ends. CDR3 sequence reads: CATSINFRGAETQYF. The CDR3, as DNA: TGTGCCACCTCGATAAATTTCAGGGGAGCAGAGACCCAGTACTTC.

This clonotype was seen a handful of times. The V and J genes are TRBV29-1 and TRBJ1-6; 9 bases are a match to TRBD1. The germline CDR1 and CDR2 sequences are SQVTM and ANQGSEA. This CDR3 spans 20 amino acids. J lost 8 bases, V lost 4 bases, and 24 bases had no gene match. CDR3: CSVGCRGTEDRGLSDSPLHF. The CDR3 coding sequence is TGCAGCGTTGGCTGCCGGGGGACCGAGGACAGGGGCCTTTCAGATTCACCCCTCCACTTT.

The chain couples TRBV5-5 to TRBJ2-7, with D possibly TRBD2 on 5 matching bases. The germline CDR1 and CDR2 sequences are SGHKS and YYEKEE (reference sequence). Trimming removed 3 bases at V and 3 bases at J, with 10 bases between. This CDR3 contains 13 residues. The CDR3 sequence is CASSSVRGYEQYF. The CDR3 DNA reads TGTGCCAGCAGCTCGGTTCGGGGCTACGAGCAGTACTTC.

This chain joins TRBV7-9 and TRBJ2-5; 7 bases are shared with TRBD2. The J segment lost 5 bases and the V segment lost 1 base, leaving 7 bases of the junction unmatched. The CDR3 contains 15 residues. Germline V lookup: CDR1 SEHNR, CDR2 FQNEAQ (reference sequence). The CDR3 protein is CASSLVVSGLETQYF. The CDR3 coding sequence is TGTGCCAGCAGCTTAGTTGTTAGCGGGCTTGAGACCCAGTACTTC.

This clonotype was picked up many times. The gene calls are TRBV14 and TRBJ1-1; D is unresolved. Trimming removed 4 bases at V and 2 bases at J, with 8 bases between. The CDR3 runs to 13 residues. Germline CDR1 is SGHDN and CDR2 is FVKESK. This chain's CDR3 is CASSPSINTEAFF. CDR3 sequence (DNA): TGTGCCAGCAGCCCCTCCATAAACACTGAAGCTTTCTTT. The full variable domain, with the rest looked up from reference TRBV14 and TRBJ1-1, is EAGVTQFPSHSVIEKGQTVTLRCDPISGHDNLYWYRRVMGKEIKFLLHFVKESKQDESGMPNNRFLAERTGGTYSTLKVQPAELEDSGVYFCASSPSINTEAFFGQGTRLTVV.

This clonotype was recorded a few times. A read error may account for a junction end that differs from germline. The rearrangement links TRBV6-4 to TRBJ1-3, with 9 bases that match TRBD1. Germline V gene lookup returns CDR1 MRHNA and CDR2 SNTAGT. CDR3 length equals 14 residues. The CDR3 spells CASRPSDRGSTIYF. CDR3 DNA: TGTGCCAGCAGACCTTCGGACAGGGGAAGCACCATATATTTT.

In its sample, this clonotype was seen many times. The chain couples TRBV6-5 to TRBJ1-6, with D perhaps TRBD1 (5 bases). From germline, CDR1 is MNHEY and CDR2 SVGAGI. Trimming cost V 5 bases and J 8 bases, with 16 bases left between them. The CDR3 extends over 15 amino acids. In DNA, the CDR3 is TGTGCCAGCAGTCACCGGGACCGTGTCGATTCACCCCTCCACTTT. Encoded protein: CASSHRDRVDSPLHF.

This clonotype occurred a few times. The rearrangement joins TRBV7-8 to TRBJ1-3; D ambiguous. V lost 2 bases and J lost 0, with 11 bases in between. This CDR3 region has 16 residues. Germline-derived CDR1 and CDR2 are SGHVS and FQNEAQ. CDR3 protein: CASSLPPGISGNTIYF. The DNA of the CDR3 is TGTGCCAGCAGCTTACCCCCGGGTATCTCTGGAAACACCATATATTTT.

This clonotype has at least ten counts. CDR3 loop: CASSLARNQPQHF. DNA of the CDR3: TGTGCCAGTAGTCTGGCACGGAATCAGCCCCAGCATTTT. The rearrangement joins TRBV19 to TRBJ1-5, with D unclear. The CDR3 runs to 13 residues. The V end lost 5 bases, the J end lost 4 bases, and 9 bases lay between the germline ends. CDR1 and CDR2 (germline): LNHDA, SQIVND (reference sequence).

The chain recombines TRBV12-3 or TRBV12-4 with TRBJ2-5, with 12 bases fitting TRBD1. After removal of 5 bases from V and 7 bases from J, the junction contained 8 bases not matched to a gene. CDR3 length: 15 amino acids. CDR3 sequence reads: CASSPGTGGVLTQYF. Written as DNA, the CDR3 is TGTGCCAGCAGTCCGGGGACAGGGGGCGTTTTGACCCAGTACTTC.

The table lists this clonotype with many counts. V and J are TRBV19 and TRBJ2-7; no reliable D call. The V gene lost 3 bases and the J gene lost 0 bases, with 12 bases spanning the gap. Germline CDR1 reads LNHDA; CDR2 reads SQIVND (reference sequence). CDR3 size: 15 residues. CDR3 sequence reads: CASSIGPPSSYEQYF. For the CDR3, the DNA is TGTGCCAGTAGTATCGGCCCGCCGAGCTCCTACGAGCAGTACTTC. The full variable domain, with the rest looked up from reference TRBV19 and TRBJ2-7, is DGGITQSPKYLFRKEGQNVTLSCEQNLNHDAMYWYRQDPGQGLRLIYYSQIVNDFQKGDIAEGYSVSREKKESFPLTVTSAQKNPTAFYLCASSIGPPSSYEQYFGPGTRLTVT.

Only a few counts were recorded for this clonotype. The chain is built from TRBV12-3 or TRBV12-4 and TRBJ2-7; 8 nucleotides match TRBD2. J gave up 7 bases and V 6 bases, and 5 bases lay outside the gene matches. The CDR3 runs 12 residues. CDR3 amino acids: CASSGRAREQYF. CDR3 in DNA: TGTGCCAGCAGCGGGAGGGCCAGGGAGCAGTACTTC.

This clonotype was recorded many times. The CDR3 DNA sequence: TGTGCCAGCAGTGAAGATGGGGTCGGAAAACTGTTTTTT. It encodes CASSEDGVGKLFF. The chain uses TRBV25-1 and TRBJ1-4; no clear D. V was trimmed by 2 bases and J by 10 bases, leaving 11 bases between them. In germline, CDR1 is MGHDK, CDR2 SYGVNS. This CDR3 is 13 amino acids long. Full variable domain (remainder filled in from reference TRBV25-1 and TRBJ1-4): EADIYQTPRYLVIGTGKKITLECSQTMGHDKMYWYQQDPGMELHLIHYSYGVNSTEKGDLSSESTVSRIRTEHFPLTLESARPSHTSQYLCASSEDGVGKLFFGSGTQLSVL.

The V call is TRBV10-3, the J call TRBJ2-5; D is possibly TRBD2 (7 bases). Trimming shortened V by 6 bases and J by 4 bases, and 24 bases separated the two germline ends. Germline CDR1 ENHRY, CDR2 SYGVKD. CDR3 length equals 17 residues. This CDR3 reads CAIRDKANTGGRETQYF. CDR3 sequence (DNA): TGTGCCATCAGGGACAAAGCTAACACCGGGGGGCGAGAGACCCAGTACTTC.

The chain links TRBV29-1 to TRBJ1-2, with D possibly matching TRBD1 (5 bases). There are 13 residues in the CDR3. The ends were cut back, 6 bases at V and 8 bases at J, with 19 bases in the middle. Germline values: CDR1 SQVTM, CDR2 ANQGSEA. CDR3 DNA: TGCAGCGTCCAGGTCGGGGGTACGCGAGGCTACACCTTC. Translating it yields CSVQVGGTRGYTF.